This T cell receptor (beta chain) was found in a study of T cell repertoires in ileal Crohn's disease. Across the whole study: Median disease duration was approximately eight years; 35% to 45% smoked at surgery. About half received postoperative treatment, about a dozen with thiopurines and around 17 anti-TNF. At postoperative colonoscopy, neoterminal ileum biopsies were taken as M6.

Assay used: immunoSEQ multiplex PCR; TCRdb lists only in-frame clones, some missing. The sample records tens of thousands of clones, 70% to 90% being singletons. Time point denoted: neoterminal ileum biopsy at postoperative endoscopy, about 6 months after surgery. In germline, CDR1 is MNHNS, CDR2 SASEGT. V was trimmed by 9 bases and J by 10 bases, leaving 10 bases between them. This CDR3 comprises 11 residues. The material sequenced was ileal tissue. The chain recombines TRBV6-1 with TRBJ2-6; D might be TRBD2 (5 bases). The sequence came from an adult with Crohn's disease. The CDR3 DNA follows: TGTGCCAGTAAGGAGGTTAACGTCCTGACTTTC. Translating gives CASKEVNVLTF.